The T cell receptor beta chain described here comes from a study of identical twins. The CDR3 spans 13 residues. The germline V gene has CDR1 LNHNV and CDR2 YYDKDF (reference sequence). V lost 8 bases and J lost 5; bases outside the gene matches: 6. This clonotype showed up just a few times. The antigen is unknown. TCRdb redid the calling of the 5' RACE reads with MiXCR, one entry per CDR3 protein. The sample comprises about 390,000 distinct CDR3 sequences, approximately 10% of which are singletons, and roughly 8.9% rests with the top ten. Study-level findings and limits: Out-of-frame alpha sequences shared between twins exhibited an excess of low generation probability.

Sequencing was carried out using naive T cells sorted from blood. The chain employs TRBV15 and TRBJ2-5; 9 bases map to TRBD1. This TCR was sampled from a woman aged 50 to 60 in good health. In DNA form, the CDR3 reads TGTGCCACCGGGGACAGGGTATTCGAGACCCAGTACTTC. The encoded protein is CATGDRVFETQYF.